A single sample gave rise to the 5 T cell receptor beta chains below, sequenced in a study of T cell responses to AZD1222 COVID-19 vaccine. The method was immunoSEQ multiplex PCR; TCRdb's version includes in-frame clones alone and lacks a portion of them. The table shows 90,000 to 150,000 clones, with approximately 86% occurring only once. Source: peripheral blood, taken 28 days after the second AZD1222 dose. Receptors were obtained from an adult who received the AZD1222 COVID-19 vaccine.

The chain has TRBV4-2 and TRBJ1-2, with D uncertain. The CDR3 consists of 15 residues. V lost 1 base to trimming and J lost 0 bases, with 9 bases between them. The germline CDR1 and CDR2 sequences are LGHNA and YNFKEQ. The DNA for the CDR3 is TGTGCCAGCAGCCAAGGAGGGAGAGCTAACTATGGCTACACCTTC. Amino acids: CASSQGGRANYGYTF.

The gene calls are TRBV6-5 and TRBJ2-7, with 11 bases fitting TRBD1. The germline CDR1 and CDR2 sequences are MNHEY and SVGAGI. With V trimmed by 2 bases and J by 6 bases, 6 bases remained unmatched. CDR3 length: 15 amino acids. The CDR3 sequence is CASSYGGQGAPEQYF. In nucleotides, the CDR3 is TGTGCCAGCAGTTACGGCGGACAGGGGGCACCCGAGCAGTACTTC.

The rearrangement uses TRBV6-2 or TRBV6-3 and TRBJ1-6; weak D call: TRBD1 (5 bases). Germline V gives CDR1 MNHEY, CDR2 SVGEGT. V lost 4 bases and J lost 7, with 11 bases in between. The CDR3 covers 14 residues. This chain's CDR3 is CASSLQVYNSPLHF. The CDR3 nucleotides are TGTGCCAGCAGTTTACAGGTCTACAATTCACCCCTCCACTTT.

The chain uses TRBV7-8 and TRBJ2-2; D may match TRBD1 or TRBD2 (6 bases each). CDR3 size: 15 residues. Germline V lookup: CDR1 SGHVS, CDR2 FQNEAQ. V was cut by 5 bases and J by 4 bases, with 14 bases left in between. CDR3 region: CASSQGGSSTGELFF. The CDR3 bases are TGTGCCAGCAGCCAAGGGGGGTCGTCCACCGGGGAGCTGTTTTTT. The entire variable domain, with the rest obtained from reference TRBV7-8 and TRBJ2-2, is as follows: GAGVSQSPRYKVAKRGQDVALRCDPISGHVSLFWYQQALGQGPEFLTYFQNEAQLDKSGLPSDRFFAERPEGSVSTLKIQRTQQEDSAVYLCASSQGGSSTGELFFGEGSRLTVL.

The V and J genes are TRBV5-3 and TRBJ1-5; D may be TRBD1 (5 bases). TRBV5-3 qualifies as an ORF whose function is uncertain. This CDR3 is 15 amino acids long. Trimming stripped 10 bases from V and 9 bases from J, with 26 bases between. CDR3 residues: CAPTRSPAGEVPQHF. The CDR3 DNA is TGTGCCCCTACCCGAAGTCCCGCGGGGGAAGTGCCCCAGCATTTT.